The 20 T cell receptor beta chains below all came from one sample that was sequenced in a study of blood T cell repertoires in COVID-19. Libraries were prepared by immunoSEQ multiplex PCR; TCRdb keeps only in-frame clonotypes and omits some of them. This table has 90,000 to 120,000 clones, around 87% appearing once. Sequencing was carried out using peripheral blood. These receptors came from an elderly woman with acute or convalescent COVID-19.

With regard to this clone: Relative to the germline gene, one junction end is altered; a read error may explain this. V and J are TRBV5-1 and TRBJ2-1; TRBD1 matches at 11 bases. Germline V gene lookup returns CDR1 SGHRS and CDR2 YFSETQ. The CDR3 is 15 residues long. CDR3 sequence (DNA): TGCGCCAGCAGATTGGGACAGGGGGGATTCTATGAGCAGTTCTTC. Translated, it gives CASRLGQGGFYEQFF. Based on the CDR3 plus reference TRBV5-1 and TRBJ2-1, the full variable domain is KAGVTQTPRYLIKTRGQQVTLSCSPISGHRSVSWYQQTPGQGLQFLFEYFSETQRNKGNFPGRFSGRQFSNSRSEMNVSTLELGDSALYLCASRLGQGGFYEQFFGPGTRLTVL.

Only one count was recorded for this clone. The CDR3 here is CATSDPSGGASYNEQFF. The CDR3 DNA reads as TGTGCCACCAGTGATCCCTCGGGGGGGGCGTCCTACAATGAGCAGTTCTTC. This chain links TRBV24-1 with TRBJ2-1, with 8 bases fitting TRBD2. The CDR3 runs to 17 residues. After removal of 3 bases from V and 1 base from J, the junction contained 7 bases not matched to a gene. Germline lookup yields CDR1 KGHDR and CDR2 SFDVKD.

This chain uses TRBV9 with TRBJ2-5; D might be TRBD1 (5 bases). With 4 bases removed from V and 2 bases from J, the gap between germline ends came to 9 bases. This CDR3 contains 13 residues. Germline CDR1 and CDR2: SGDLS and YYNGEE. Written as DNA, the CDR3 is TGTGCCAGCAGCCGAGACAGTCAAGAGACCCAGTACTTC. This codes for CASSRDSQETQYF.

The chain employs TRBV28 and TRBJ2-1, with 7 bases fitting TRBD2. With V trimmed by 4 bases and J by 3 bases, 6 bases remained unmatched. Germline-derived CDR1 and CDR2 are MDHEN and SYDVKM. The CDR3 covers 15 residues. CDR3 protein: CASSWGGVGYNEQFF. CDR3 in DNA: TGTGCCAGCAGTTGGGGGGGGGTCGGCTACAATGAGCAGTTCTTC.

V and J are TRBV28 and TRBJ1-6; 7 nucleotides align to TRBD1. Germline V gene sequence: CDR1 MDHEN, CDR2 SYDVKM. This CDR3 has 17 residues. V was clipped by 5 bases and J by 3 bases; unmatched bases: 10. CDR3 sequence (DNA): TGTGCCAGCAGTCCAATCACGACAGGGATCTATAATTCACCCCTCCACTTT. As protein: CASSPITTGIYNSPLHF.

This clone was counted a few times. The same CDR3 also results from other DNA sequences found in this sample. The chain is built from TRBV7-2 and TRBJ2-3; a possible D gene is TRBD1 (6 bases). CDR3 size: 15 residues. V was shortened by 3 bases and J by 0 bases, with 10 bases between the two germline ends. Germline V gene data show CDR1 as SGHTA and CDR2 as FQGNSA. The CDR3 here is CASSFGTPSTDTQYF. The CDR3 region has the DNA TGTGCCAGCAGCTTCGGGACACCTAGCACAGATACGCAGTATTTT.

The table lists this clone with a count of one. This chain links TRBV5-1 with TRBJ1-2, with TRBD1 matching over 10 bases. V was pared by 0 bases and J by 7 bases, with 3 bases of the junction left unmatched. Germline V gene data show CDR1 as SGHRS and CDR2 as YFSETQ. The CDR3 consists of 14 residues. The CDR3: CASSLGQGALGYTF. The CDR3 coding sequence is TGCGCCAGCAGCTTGGGACAGGGGGCGCTTGGCTACACCTTC. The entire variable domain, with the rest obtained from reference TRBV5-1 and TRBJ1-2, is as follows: KAGVTQTPRYLIKTRGQQVTLSCSPISGHRSVSWYQQTPGQGLQFLFEYFSETQRNKGNFPGRFSGRQFSNSRSEMNVSTLELGDSALYLCASSLGQGALGYTFGSGTRLTVV.

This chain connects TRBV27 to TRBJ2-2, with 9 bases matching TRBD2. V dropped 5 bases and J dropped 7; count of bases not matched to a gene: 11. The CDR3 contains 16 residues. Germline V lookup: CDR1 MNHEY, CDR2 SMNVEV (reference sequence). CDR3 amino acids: CASSPWGTSQDGELFF. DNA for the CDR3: TGTGCCAGCAGTCCATGGGGGACTAGCCAGGACGGGGAGCTGTTTTTT.

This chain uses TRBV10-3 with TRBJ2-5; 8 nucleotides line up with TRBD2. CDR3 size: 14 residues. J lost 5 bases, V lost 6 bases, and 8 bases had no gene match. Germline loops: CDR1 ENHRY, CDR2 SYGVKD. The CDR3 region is CAIRPGGARETQYF. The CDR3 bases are TGTGCCATCAGACCCGGGGGGGCCAGGGAGACCCAGTACTTC.

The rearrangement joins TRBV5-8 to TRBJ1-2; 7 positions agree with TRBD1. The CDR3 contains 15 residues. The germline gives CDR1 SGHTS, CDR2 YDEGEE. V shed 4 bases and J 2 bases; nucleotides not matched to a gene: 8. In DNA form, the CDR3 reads TGTGCCAGCAGCCCGAATGACAGGGAAAACTATGGCTACACCTTC. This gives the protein CASSPNDRENYGYTF. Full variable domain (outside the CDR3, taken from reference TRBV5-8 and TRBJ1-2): EAGVTQSPTHLIKTRGQQATLRCSPISGHTSVYWYQQALGLGLQFLLWYDEGEERNRGNFPPRFSGRQFPNYSSELNVNALELEDSALYLCASSPNDRENYGYTFGSGTRLTVV.

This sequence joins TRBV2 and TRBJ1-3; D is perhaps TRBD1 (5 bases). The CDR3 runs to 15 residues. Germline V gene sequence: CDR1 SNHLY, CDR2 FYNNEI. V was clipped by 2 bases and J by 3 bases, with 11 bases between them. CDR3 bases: TGTGCCAGCAGTGAACAGGTCAGGGTTGGAAACACCATATATTTT. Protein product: CASSEQVRVGNTIYF.

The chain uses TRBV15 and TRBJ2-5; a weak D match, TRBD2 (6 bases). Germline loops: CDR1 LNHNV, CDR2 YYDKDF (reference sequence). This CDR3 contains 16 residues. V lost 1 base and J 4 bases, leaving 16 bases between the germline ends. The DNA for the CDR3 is TGTGCCACCAGCAGAGGAGGGCTGGGGAGGATAGAGACCCAGTACTTC. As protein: CATSRGGLGRIETQYF.

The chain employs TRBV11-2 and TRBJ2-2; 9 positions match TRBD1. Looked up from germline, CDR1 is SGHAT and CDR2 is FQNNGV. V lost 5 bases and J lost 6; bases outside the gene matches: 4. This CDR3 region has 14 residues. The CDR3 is CASSLRQGAGELFF. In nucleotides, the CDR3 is TGTGCCAGCAGCCTGCGACAGGGGGCCGGGGAGCTGTTTTTT.

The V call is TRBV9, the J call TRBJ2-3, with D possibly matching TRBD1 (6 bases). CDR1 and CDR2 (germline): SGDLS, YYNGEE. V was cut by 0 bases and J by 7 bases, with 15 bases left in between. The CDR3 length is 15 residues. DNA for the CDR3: TGTGCCAGCAGCGTAGGGCCAGGGGTGGGGAATACGCAGTATTTT. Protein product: CASSVGPGVGNTQYF.

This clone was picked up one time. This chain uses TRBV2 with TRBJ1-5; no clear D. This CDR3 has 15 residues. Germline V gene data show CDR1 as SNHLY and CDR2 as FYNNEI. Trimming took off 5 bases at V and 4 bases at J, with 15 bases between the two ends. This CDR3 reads CASSPSTGWNQPQHF. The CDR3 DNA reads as TGTGCCAGCAGTCCTAGCACGGGATGGAATCAGCCCCAGCATTTT. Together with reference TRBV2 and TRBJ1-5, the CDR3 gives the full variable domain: EPEVTQTPSHQVTQMGQEVILRCVPISNHLYFYWYRQILGQKVEFLVSFYNNEISEKSEIFDDQFSVERPDGSNFTLKIRSTKLEDSAMYFCASSPSTGWNQPQHFGDGTRLSIL.

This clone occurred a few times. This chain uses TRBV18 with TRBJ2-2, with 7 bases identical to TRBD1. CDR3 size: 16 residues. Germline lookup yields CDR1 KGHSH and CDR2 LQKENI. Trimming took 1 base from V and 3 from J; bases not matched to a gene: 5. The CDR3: CASSPLVQGYTGELFF. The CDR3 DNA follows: TGTGCCAGCTCACCACTGGTACAGGGGTACACCGGGGAGCTGTTTTTT. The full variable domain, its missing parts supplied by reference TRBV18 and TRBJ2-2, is NAGVMQNPRHLVRRRGQEARLRCSPMKGHSHVYWYRQLPEEGLKFMVYLQKENIIDESGMPKERFSAEFPKEGPSILRIQQVVRGDSAAYFCASSPLVQGYTGELFFGEGSRLTVL.

The CDR3 here is CSASDGGLAKNIQYF. CDR3 DNA: TGCAGTGCTAGTGACGGGGGGTTAGCCAAAAACATTCAGTACTTC. The chain is built from TRBV20-1 and TRBJ2-4; 7 bases line up with TRBD2. J gave up 0 bases and V 3 bases, and 5 bases lay outside the gene matches. Germline V gene sequence: CDR1 DFQATT, CDR2 SNEGSKA (reference sequence). The CDR3 covers 15 residues.

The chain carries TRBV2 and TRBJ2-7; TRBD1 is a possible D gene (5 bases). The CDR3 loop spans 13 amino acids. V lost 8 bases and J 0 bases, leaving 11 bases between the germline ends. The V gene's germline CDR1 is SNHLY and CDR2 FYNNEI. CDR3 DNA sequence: TGTGCCAGCTCCCGAAGGGGCTCCTACGAGCAGTACTTC. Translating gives CASSRRGSYEQYF.

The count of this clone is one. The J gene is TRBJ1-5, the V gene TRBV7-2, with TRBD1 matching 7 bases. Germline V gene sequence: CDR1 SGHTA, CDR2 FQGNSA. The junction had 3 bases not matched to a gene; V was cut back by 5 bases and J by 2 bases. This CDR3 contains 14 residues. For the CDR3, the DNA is TGTGCCAGCAGCGATACAGGGGGCAATCAGCCCCAGCATTTT. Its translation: CASSDTGGNQPQHF. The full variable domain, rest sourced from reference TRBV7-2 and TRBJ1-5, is GAGVSQSPSNKVTEKGKDVELRCDPISGHTALYWYRQSLGQGLEFLIYFQGNSAPDKSGLPSDRFSAERTGGSVSTLTIQRTQQEDSAVYLCASSDTGGNQPQHFGDGTRLSIL.

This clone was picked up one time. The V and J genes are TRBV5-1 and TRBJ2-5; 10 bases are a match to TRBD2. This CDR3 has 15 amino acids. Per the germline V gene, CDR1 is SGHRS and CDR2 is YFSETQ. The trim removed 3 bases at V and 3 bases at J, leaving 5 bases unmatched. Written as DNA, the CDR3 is TGCGCCAGCAGCTCACATGGGACTAGCGAAGAGACCCAGTACTTC. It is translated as CASSSHGTSEETQYF.